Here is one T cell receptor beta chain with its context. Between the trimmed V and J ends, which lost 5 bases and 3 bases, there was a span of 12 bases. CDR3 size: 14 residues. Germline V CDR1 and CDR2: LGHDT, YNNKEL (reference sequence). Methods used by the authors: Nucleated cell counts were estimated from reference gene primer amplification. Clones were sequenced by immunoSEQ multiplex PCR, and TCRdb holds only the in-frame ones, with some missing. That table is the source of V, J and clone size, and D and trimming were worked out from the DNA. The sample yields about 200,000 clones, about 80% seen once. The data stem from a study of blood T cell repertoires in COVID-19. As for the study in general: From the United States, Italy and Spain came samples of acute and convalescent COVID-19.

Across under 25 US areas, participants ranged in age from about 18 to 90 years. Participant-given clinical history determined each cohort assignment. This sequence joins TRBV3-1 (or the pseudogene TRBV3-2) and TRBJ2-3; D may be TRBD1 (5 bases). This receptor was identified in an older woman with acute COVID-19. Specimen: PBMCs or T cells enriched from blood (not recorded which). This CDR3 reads CASSDRGFTDTQYF. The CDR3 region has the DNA TGTGCCAGCAGCGATAGGGGCTTTACAGATACGCAGTATTTT.